The clone carrying this TCR beta chain was recorded only once. TCRdb's table, derived via immunoSEQ multiplex PCR, lists solely in-frame clones and lacks some. The sample lists tens of thousands of clones; roughly 85% were seen once. The data originate from a study of blood T cell repertoires in COVID-19. V was cut by 0 bases and J by 8 bases, with 16 bases left in between. CDR3 length: 16 residues. The V gene's germline CDR1 is LGHNA and CDR2 YSLEER. The V gene is TRBV4-3, the J gene TRBJ1-4; D not certain. The specimen sequenced was peripheral blood. This sequence originates from a human donor in a cohort sampled during active COVID-19. The CDR3 protein is CASSQERSRGWEKLFF. CDR3 sequence (DNA): TGCGCCAGCAGCCAAGAAAGGAGTCGGGGTTGGGAAAAACTGTTTTTT.